This TCR beta chain was retrieved from a study of blood T cells in healthy people across ages. The V end was cut by 6 bases, the J end by 2 bases, with 13 bases between. The CDR3 runs to 14 residues. Germline V gives CDR1 MNHEY, CDR2 SVGEGT. Then a second PCR, running roughly 7 to 11 cycles, was carried out with a sample-barcoded 5' primer and a J-beta primer mix. MiXCR, run by TCRdb on the 5' RACE reads, gives a single entry per CDR3 protein. Of about 600,000 distinct CDR3 sequences listed, 40% to 55% were seen once; the top ten hold 20% to 25%. The chain carries TRBV6-2 or TRBV6-3 and TRBJ1-2; D unclear. This clonotype was sampled from a man older than 75 in good health. The sample was blood. The chain's CDR3 is CASRPPLENYGYTF. CDR3 DNA: TGTGCCAGCAGACCACCCCTCGAGAACTATGGCTACACCTTC.